Only a few counts were recorded for the clone carrying this T cell receptor beta chain. The antigen is undetermined. The CDR3 runs to 13 residues. Between the trimmed V and J ends, which lost 5 bases and 9 bases, there was a span of 13 bases. TCRdb passed the reads through MiXCR, listing each CDR3 protein once. The sample includes some 270,000 distinct CDR3 sequences, approximately 22% seen only once; the top ten take around 20%. These data come from a study of T cell repertoires in cytomegalovirus infection. At the level of the study: Epitope selection comprised recently identified HLA-C-restricted CMV epitopes and well-studied HLA-B-restricted CMV epitopes. It can be stated that public TCR beta signatures indicated CMV infection as well as a matching HLA type.

Study results and caveats: Pooled public TCR beta family frequency picked out CMV carriers with the relevant HLA.

Material: cultured PBMCs, obtained from culture after CMV antigen stimulation. The rearrangement joins TRBV12-3 or TRBV12-4 to TRBJ2-2; tentative D call: TRBD2 (6 bases). The receptor was isolated from a human donor in good health (CMV status not recorded). Some clones in this sample may be carry-over from other donors' samples. CDR3 sequence reads: CASSPGLHRELFF. CDR3 sequence (DNA): TGTGCCAGCAGTCCGGGACTCCACCGGGAGCTGTTTTTT.